This TCR beta chain comes out of a study of blood T cell repertoires in COVID-19. Overall study context: Samples taken during acute and convalescent COVID-19 were collected in the United States, Italy and Spain. The analysed material was cDNA or gDNA that came from T cells, B-cell-depleted T cells, or PBMCs.

Seattle patients were enrolled during active infection and followed longitudinally. Per germline, CDR1 SGHRS and CDR2 YFSETQ. V was cut by 0 bases and J by 9 bases, with 10 bases left in between. CDR3 size: 14 residues. Study processing details: Counts of nucleated cells, estimated from reference gene primer amplification, were obtained. TCRdb keeps only in-frame clones here, not all; method: immunoSEQ multiplex PCR. The DNA was the basis for D and trimming; V, J and clone size are from that table. The data show roughly 230,000 clones, roughly 85% seen once. V usage is TRBV5-1 and J usage is TRBJ1-6, with D uncertain. This TCR was recovered from a man in his fifties with COVID-19, enrolled during active disease. Sequencing used peripheral blood. CDR3 amino acids: CASSLASPSSPLHF. The CDR3, as DNA: TGCGCCAGCAGCTTGGCCTCTCCTAGTTCACCCCTCCACTTT.